The rows below give T cell receptor beta chains drawn from one sample of a study of control samples from healthy donors and cancer patients. Clones were sequenced by immunoSEQ multiplex PCR, and TCRdb holds only the in-frame ones, with some missing. Here the sample spans some 120,000 clones, about 95% being singletons. Sequencing was carried out using blood. All receptors come from a man aged 25-45 years in good health. Each CDR3 is given with its conserved first and last residue. The order of the fields is J gene, V gene, clone size, CDR3 length, D gene, CDR3 protein, CDR3 DNA. The D gene is left open where the match is weak. Clone size is shown for a subset of rows, as once, few, many or a class of expanded clone.

TRBJ2-2 TRBV5-1 . 14 . CASSSGMGTGELFF TGCGCCAGCAGCTCAGGGATGGGCACCGGGGAGCTGTTTTTT
TRBJ1-3 TRBV7-2 . 16 . CASSLGTTDSGNTIYF TGTGCCAGCAGCTTAGGGACGACAGACTCTGGAAACACCATATATTTT
TRBJ2-7 TRBV7-9 once 15 TRBD1 CASSQTGASSYEQYF TGTGCCAGCAGCCAAACAGGGGCTAGCTCCTACGAGCAGTACTTC
TRBJ1-1 TRBV5-6 . 16 . CASQTGGHRGGSGAFF TGTGCCAGCCAAACCGGGGGTCACCGAGGCGGGTCTGGAGCTTTCTTT
TRBJ1-3 TRBV5-6 . 15 . CASSSTDSSGNTIYF TGTGCCAGCAGCTCGACAGACAGCTCTGGAAACACCATATATTTT
TRBJ1-2 TRBV10-3 . 13 . CAISESPDLGYTF TGTGCCATCAGTGAGTCCCCCGATTTGGGCTACACCTTC
TRBJ2-2 TRBV5-1 . 14 . CASSLMVNTGELFF TGCGCCAGCAGCTTAATGGTAAACACCGGGGAGCTGTTTTTT
TRBJ2-3 TRBV9 . 15 . CASSVDGSSTDTQYF TGTGCCAGCAGCGTAGACGGGAGCAGCACAGATACGCAGTATTTT
TRBJ2-5 TRBV7-9 . 14 . CASLGDGVRETQYF TGTGCCAGCCTGGGGGACGGGGTCAGGGAGACCCAGTACTTC
TRBJ1-6 TRBV7-2 . 15 . CASSLNREVFSPLHF TGTGCCAGCAGCTTAAACAGGGAAGTGTTCTCACCCCTCCACTTT
TRBJ2-7 TRBV4-1 once 17 TRBD1 CASSHVTTGAPGYEQYF TGCGCCAGCAGCCACGTTACTACAGGGGCGCCAGGTTACGAGCAGTACTTC
TRBJ1-5 TRBV19 . 16 TRBD1 CASSDRGPYSNQPQHF TGTGCCAGTTCCGACAGGGGGCCTTATAGCAATCAGCCCCAGCATTTT
TRBJ2-2 TRBV5-1 . 15 . CASSLDRANTGELFF TGCGCCAGCAGCTTGGACAGGGCTAACACCGGGGAGCTGTTTTTT
TRBJ1-5 TRBV7-2 . 15 . CASSRDPIPRQPQHF TGTGCCAGCAGCCGTGACCCAATCCCGCGTCAGCCCCAGCATTTT
TRBJ1-1 TRBV19 . 12 TRBD1 CASSHRDREVFF TGTGCCAGTAGTCACCGGGACAGGGAGGTATTCTTT
TRBJ1-1 TRBV18 . 13 . CASSPQGYTEAFF TGTGCCAGCTCACCCCAGGGGTACACTGAAGCTTTCTTT
TRBJ1-2 TRBV28 . 15 . CASSLLRSQAYGYTF TGTGCCAGCAGTCTACTTCGTTCCCAGGCCTATGGCTACACCTTC
TRBJ1-3 TRBV19 . 16 . CASSIWQGTSGNTIYF TGTGCCAGTAGTATTTGGCAGGGGACGTCTGGAAACACCATATATTTT
TRBJ1-6 TRBV6-4 . 15 . CASRRGAFGDSPLHF TGTGCCAGCAGGAGGGGGGCATTTGGGGATTCACCCCTCCACTTT
TRBJ2-1 TRBV5-1 . 17 TRBD2 CASSLGGTSGGYNEQFF TGCGCCAGCAGCTTGGGGGGCACTAGCGGGGGGTACAATGAGCAGTTCTTC
TRBJ2-7 TRBV19 . 14 TRBD2 CASKASGGAYEQYF TGTGCCAGTAAGGCTAGCGGGGGGGCCTACGAGCAGTACTTC
TRBJ2-7 TRBV14 once 13 . CASSQYRASEQYF TGTGCCAGCAGCCAGTACAGGGCCAGCGAGCAGTACTTC
TRBJ1-4 TRBV27 . 14 TRBD1 CASSATGGYEKLFF TGTGCCAGCAGTGCGACAGGGGGATATGAAAAACTGTTTTTT
TRBJ2-7 TRBV9 . 14 . CASSVGSSGYEQYF TGTGCCAGCAGCGTAGGTAGTAGCGGTTACGAGCAGTACTTC
TRBJ2-7 TRBV27 . 13 . CASSPRTDYEQYF TGTGCCAGCAGTCCCCGGACCGACTACGAGCAGTACTTC
TRBJ2-1 TRBV3-1/TRBV3-2 . 15 . CASSPHRGAINEQFF TGTGCCAGCAGCCCCCACCGGGGGGCCATCAATGAGCAGTTCTTC
TRBJ2-7 TRBV18 once 13 . CASSPRSDYGQYF TGTGCCAGCTCACCACGGTCGGATTACGGGCAGTACTTC
TRBJ2-1 TRBV30 . 15 . CAWSAPGTLYNEQFF TGTGCCTGGAGTGCTCCGGGGACCCTATACAATGAGCAGTTCTTC
TRBJ2-1 TRBV6-4 . 15 TRBD1 CASSETGGSYNEQFF TGTGCCAGCAGTGAAACAGGGGGCTCCTACAATGAGCAGTTCTTC
TRBJ1-4 TRBV30 . 15 . CAWGQGLNSNEKLFF TGTGCCTGGGGTCAGGGCTTAAACAGTAATGAAAAACTGTTTTTT
TRBJ2-3 TRBV5-1 . 16 TRBD2 CASSPGTSGGLDTQYF TGCGCCAGCAGCCCCGGGACTAGCGGGGGTTTAGATACGCAGTATTTT
TRBJ2-1 TRBV25-1 . 15 TRBD1 CASSEGGQGADEQFF TGTGCCAGCAGTGAGGGGGGACAGGGGGCCGATGAGCAGTTCTTC
TRBJ2-1 TRBV7-9 . 16 TRBD2 CASSIAGRDSYNEQFF TGTGCCAGCAGCATAGCGGGCAGAGACTCCTACAATGAGCAGTTCTTC
TRBJ2-1 TRBV4-1 . 16 TRBD1 CASSQPGRDSYNEQFF TGCGCCAGCAGCCAACCGGGCCGGGACAGCTACAATGAGCAGTTCTTC
TRBJ2-7 TRBV19 . 17 TRBD1 CASSKAIGDSAPYEQYF TGTGCCAGTAGTAAGGCCATAGGGGACAGCGCGCCTTACGAGCAGTACTTC
TRBJ1-4 TRBV5-1 . 16 TRBD1 CASSLVLQGAGEKLFF TGCGCCAGCAGCTTGGTCCTACAGGGGGCAGGGGAAAAACTGTTTTTT
TRBJ1-6 TRBV5-1 . 16 TRBD1 CASSPATGGDRSPLHF TGCGCCAGCAGCCCGGCGACAGGGGGCGATCGGTCACCCCTCCACTTT
TRBJ1-1 TRBV9 . 13 . CASSVRADTEAFF TGTGCCAGCAGCGTACGTGCGGACACTGAAGCTTTCTTT
TRBJ2-2 TRBV6-5 . 14 . CASSTGQHTGELFF TGTGCCAGCAGTACTGGACAGCACACCGGGGAGCTGTTTTTT
TRBJ1-4 TRBV24-1 . 19 TRBD1 CATSDWGQGIPPTNEKLFF TGTGCCACCAGTGACTGGGGACAGGGAATCCCCCCAACTAATGAAAAACTGTTTTTT
TRBJ1-5 TRBV19 . 14 . CASSKVLSNQPQHF TGTGCCAGTAGTAAGGTATTGAGCAATCAGCCCCAGCATTTT
TRBJ2-7 TRBV19 . 12 . CASSISGHEQYF TGTGCCAGTAGTATTTCGGGCCACGAGCAGTACTTC
TRBJ2-2 TRBV19 . 16 TRBD1 CASSPRTGVDTGELFF TGTGCCAGTAGCCCCCGGACAGGGGTCGACACCGGGGAGCTGTTTTTT
TRBJ1-6 TRBV6-6 . 13 . CASSYSGNSPLHF TGTGCCAGCAGTTACTCGGGTAATTCACCCCTCCACTTT
TRBJ2-2 TRBV5-1 . 18 TRBD2 CASSLRTSGGPNTGELFF TGCGCCAGCAGCTTACGGACTAGCGGGGGCCCGAACACCGGGGAGCTGTTTTTT
TRBJ1-5 TRBV5-1 . 15 . CASSLGQGANQPQHF TGCGCCAGCAGCTTGGGACAAGGGGCCAATCAGCCCCAGCATTTT
TRBJ2-7 TRBV5-1 . 15 TRBD1 CASSLGGQGPYEQYF TGCGCCAGCAGCTTAGGAGGACAGGGCCCTTACGAGCAGTACTTC
TRBJ1-5 TRBV30 . 15 . CAWSGRGTGNQPQHF TGTGCCTGGAGTGGTCGGGGGACGGGGAATCAGCCCCAGCATTTT